The 9 T cell receptor beta chains given below trace back to one sample, sequenced in a study of cytomegalovirus exposure and HLA in healthy donors. The PCR ran on 60 Vbeta and 13 Jbeta primers. Clones were read by immunoSEQ multiplex PCR, and TCRdb kept only the in-frame ones, dropping some. This sample carries 60,000 to 70,000 clones, around 80% of them seen once, and the ten largest clones take around 9.7%. The sequenced sample was PBMCs. These receptors all stem from a man between 35 and 55 years old in good health and CMV-seronegative.

The genes are TRBV7-2 and TRBJ2-3; 7 bases line up with TRBD2. The CDR3 is 16 residues long. Germline lookup yields CDR1 SGHTA and CDR2 FQGNSA. With V trimmed by 5 bases and J by 0 bases, 8 bases remained unmatched. CDR3 DNA: TGTGCCAGCAGCCGGAGCGGGGATCATAGCACAGATACGCAGTATTTT. Translation gives CASSRSGDHSTDTQYF.

CDR3 sequence: CASRKGLSYNEQFF. The CDR3 DNA is TGTGCCAGCAGGAAGGGGTTGTCCTACAATGAGCAGTTCTTC. V gene TRBV5-8 combines with J gene TRBJ2-1, with a tentative D call TRBD1 (5 bases). Germline assignment: CDR1 SGHTS and CDR2 YDEGEE. V was shortened by 5 bases and J by 1 base, with 10 bases between the two germline ends. CDR3 size: 14 residues.

The chain carries TRBV5-4 and TRBJ2-7, with no clear D. Trimming took 3 bases from V and 4 from J, leaving 5 bases between them. The CDR3 sequence is 11 residues long. Germline CDR1 is SGHNT and CDR2 is YYREEE (reference sequence). The CDR3 coding sequence is TGTGCCAGCAGCTCCCAGTACGAGCAGTACTTC. This codes for CASSSQYEQYF.

V is TRBV25-1 and J is TRBJ1-6; no definite D call. The CDR3 loop spans 17 amino acids. Looked up from germline, CDR1 is MGHDK and CDR2 is SYGVNS. The V end lost 5 bases, the J end lost 9 bases, and 23 bases lay between the germline ends. The CDR3: CASSRGKGGSYGSPLHF. CDR3 bases: TGTGCCAGCAGTAGAGGAAAGGGAGGGTCGTATGGTTCACCCCTCCACTTT.

CDR3 sequence: CAISEGGQSARRADEQFF. The CDR3 DNA follows: TGTGCCATCAGTGAGGGCGGACAATCGGCGCGGAGGGCCGACGAGCAGTTCTTC. This sequence joins TRBV10-3 and TRBJ2-1; D is perhaps TRBD2 (6 bases). This CDR3 contains 18 residues. V was trimmed by 2 bases and J by 10 bases, leaving 27 bases between them. Germline CDR1 and CDR2: ENHRY and SYGVKD.

The DNA of the CDR3 is TGTGCCAGCAGCGGAGGACTAGCGGAGTACAATGAGCAGTTCTTC. Its translation is CASSGGLAEYNEQFF. This rearrangement joins TRBV9 to TRBJ2-1; the match to TRBD2 covers 10 bases. CDR3 length: 15 residues. CDR1 is SGDLS, CDR2 YYNGEE, per germline. V trimming: 3 bases; J trimming: 4 bases; junction bases outside the gene matches: 4.

The V and J genes are TRBV10-3 and TRBJ2-1; D not resolved. The CDR3 has 14 residues. Between the trimmed V and J ends, which lost 5 bases and 0 bases, there was a span of 8 bases. In germline, CDR1 is ENHRY, CDR2 SYGVKD. The CDR3 DNA is TGTGCCATCAGTTCTAGAGGCTCCTACAATGAGCAGTTCTTC. Protein sequence: CAISSRGSYNEQFF.

This clone was counted between two and nine times. V usage is TRBV6-1 and J usage is TRBJ1-1, with D perhaps TRBD1 (6 bases). The CDR3 sequence is 14 residues long. Trimming left V 4 bases short and J 4 bases short, with 13 bases between. Germline assignment: CDR1 MNHNS and CDR2 SASEGT. The CDR3 region has the DNA TGTGCCAGCAGTGCCTGGACAGAGGGCACTGAAGCTTTCTTT. Protein: CASSAWTEGTEAFF.

The chain employs TRBV2 and TRBJ1-1; the D is unclear. The CDR3 length is 12 residues. V shed 7 bases and J shed 3 bases, with 9 bases lying between them. CDR1 SNHLY and CDR2 FYNNEI come from the germline V gene. The CDR3 loop reads CASTQVDTEAFF. CDR3 nucleotides: TGTGCCAGCACCCAGGTTGACACTGAAGCTTTCTTT.